Shown below are 8 T cell receptor beta chains from a single sample sequenced in a study of early T cells in non-severe SARS-CoV-2 infection. TCRdb used MiXCR to reprocess the 5' RACE reads, holding one entry per CDR3 protein. In the table there are roughly 76,000 distinct CDR3 sequences, 9.5% to 15% of which are singletons. The sequencing input was whole blood. These receptor sequences come from an adult who was a healthcare worker with PCR-confirmed SARS-CoV-2 infection or an uninfected control (not recorded which).

The chain combines TRBV29-1 with TRBJ1-2; D is ambiguous. The germline gives CDR1 SQVTM, CDR2 ANQGSEA. This CDR3 has 12 amino acids. V lost 4 bases and J 4 bases, leaving 10 bases between the germline ends. The CDR3 region is CSVGPGSYGYTF. For the CDR3, the DNA is TGCAGCGTTGGACCAGGAAGCTATGGCTACACCTTC.

This clonotype was detected many times. This chain joins TRBV7-2 and TRBJ1-6; D unclear. From germline, CDR1 is SGHTA and CDR2 FQGNSA. V lost 7 bases and J lost 9, with 19 bases in between. This CDR3 comprises 15 residues. The CDR3 DNA follows: TGTGCCAGCACCCTAGACCCCACCAGCTCTTCACCCCTCCACTTT. Its protein product is CASTLDPTSSSPLHF.

On this clonotype itself: A read error may explain this, as a much larger clone is one base away. CDR3 protein: CASSLRPAPVAFF. As DNA, the CDR3 is TGTGCCAGCAGTTTAAGGCCAGCTCCTGTAGCTTTCTTT. The J gene is TRBJ1-1, the V gene TRBV28; D is unresolved. Trimming left V 2 bases short and J 10 bases short, with 14 bases between. Germline V gene sequence: CDR1 MDHEN, CDR2 SYDVKM. This CDR3 contains 13 residues.

The chain carries TRBV6-1 and TRBJ2-1, with D uncertain. The V end was cut by 7 bases, the J end by 7 bases, with 11 bases between. CDR3 length: 12 residues. Germline CDR1 and CDR2: MNHNS and SASEGT. Here the CDR3 reads CASTPGWNEQFF. The CDR3 DNA sequence: TGTGCCAGCACCCCTGGGTGGAATGAGCAGTTCTTC.

The chain has TRBV12-3 or TRBV12-4 and TRBJ1-4; D ambiguous. Trimming left V 9 bases short and J 4 bases short, with 15 bases between. The CDR3 sequence is 14 residues long. The CDR3 loop reads CASSSQLNNEKLFF. For the CDR3, the DNA is TGTGCCAGTTCCTCTCAGCTCAATAATGAAAAACTGTTTTTT.

Many counts were recorded for this clonotype. The V gene is TRBV9, the J gene TRBJ2-1; 7 bases match TRBD2. Per the germline V gene, CDR1 is SGDLS and CDR2 is YYNGEE. With V trimmed by 4 bases and J by 15 bases, 13 bases remained unmatched. The CDR3 covers 13 residues. The CDR3 protein is CASSPTPSGSPFF. In nucleotides, the CDR3 is TGTGCCAGCAGCCCGACACCTAGCGGTTCACCGTTCTTC.

The chain recombines TRBV2 with TRBJ2-7; D possibly uses TRBD1 or TRBD2 (5 bases each). The CDR3 is 15 residues long. V lost 6 bases, J lost 2 bases, and 17 bases lay in between. Germline V gives CDR1 SNHLY, CDR2 FYNNEI. This CDR3 is CASSRGTSWTYEQYF. The CDR3 DNA reads TGTGCCAGCAGCCGAGGGACGTCCTGGACCTACGAGCAGTACTTC.

Concerning this clonotype: One base away lies a much larger clone, so this may be a sequencing read error. This chain connects TRBV2 to TRBJ2-5; D gene uncertain. From germline, CDR1 is SNHLY and CDR2 FYNNEI. The length of the CDR3 is 16 residues. This CDR3 is CASSPDALTGQETQHF. CDR3 DNA sequence: TGTGCCAGCAGCCCCGACGCACTTACGGGCCAAGAGACCCAGCACTTC. Filled out from reference TRBV2 and TRBJ2-5, the complete variable domain reads EPEVTQTPSHQVTQMGQEVILRCVPISNHLYFYWYRQILGQKVEFLVSFYNNEISEKSEIFDDQFSVERPDGSNFTLKIRSTKLEDSAMYFCASSPDALTGQETQHFGPGTRLLVL.